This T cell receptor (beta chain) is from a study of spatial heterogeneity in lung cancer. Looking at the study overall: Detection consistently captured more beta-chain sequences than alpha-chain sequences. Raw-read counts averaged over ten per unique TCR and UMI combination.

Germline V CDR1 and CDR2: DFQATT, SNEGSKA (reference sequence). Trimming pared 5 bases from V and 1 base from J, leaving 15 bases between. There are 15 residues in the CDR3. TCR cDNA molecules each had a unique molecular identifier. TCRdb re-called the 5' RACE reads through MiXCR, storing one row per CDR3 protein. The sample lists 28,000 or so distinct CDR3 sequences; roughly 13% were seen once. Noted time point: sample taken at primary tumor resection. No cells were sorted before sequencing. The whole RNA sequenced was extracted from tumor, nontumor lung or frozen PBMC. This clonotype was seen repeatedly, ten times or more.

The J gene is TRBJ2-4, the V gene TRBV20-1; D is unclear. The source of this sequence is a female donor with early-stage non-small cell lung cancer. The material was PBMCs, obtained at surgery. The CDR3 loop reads CSADTGLWAKNIQYF. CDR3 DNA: TGCAGTGCTGATACGGGCCTTTGGGCCAAAAACATTCAGTACTTC.